This T cell receptor beta chain is drawn from a study of T cells in Graves' hyperthyroidism and ophthalmopathy. General study results and limits: Ophthalmopathy was identified by the model a median about 6 months ahead of onset.

At least ten counts were recorded for this clonotype. No antigen is known for it. Not enrolled were patients with uncontrolled infection, other autoimmune disease, pregnancy or lactation. There were TCR beta CDR3 regions amplified from RNA transcripts. RT-PCR in the first round (using the HTBI primer set) targeted the TCR CDR3. TCRdb independently ran MiXCR on the multiplex PCR reads; one entry per CDR3 protein. The table records roughly 550,000 distinct CDR3 sequences, 16% of them present only once. Germline CDR1 reads LNHNV; CDR2 reads YYDKDF (reference sequence). This CDR3 comprises 13 residues. With 0 bases removed from V and 5 bases from J, the gap between germline ends came to 6 bases.

V usage is TRBV15 and J usage is TRBJ2-3; D gene ambiguous. What was sequenced was blood. The receptor was isolated from a woman between 25 and 40 years old with Graves' ophthalmopathy. The CDR3 sequence: CATSRDLIDTQYF. CDR3 nucleotides: TGTGCCACCAGCAGAGATCTTATAGATACGCAGTATTTT.